This is a list of T cell receptor beta chains from one sample in a study of follicular helper T cells after annual influenza vaccination. The assay was immunoSEQ multiplex PCR, and TCRdb's table has in-frame clones only and misses some. The repertoire holds around 10,000 clones, with approximately 84% as singletons. The specimen comprised CXCR5+ CD38- circulating T follicular helper cells from blood, sampled on the day of influenza vaccination. The receptor set was obtained from an adult who received the influenza vaccine. Both conserved end residues are part of each CDR3. The D gene is left open where the match is weak. Size tells how often a clone was seen (once, few, many) or the class of an expanded clone, and some rows leave it out.

>TRBJ2-3|TRBV6-1|-|-
TGTGCCAGCAGTTTCCAGGTGAGACAGACAGATACGCAGTATTTT
CASSFQVRQTDTQYF
>TRBJ1-3|TRBV7-9|-|once
TGTGCCAGCAGCTTAGATTTTACAGGAAACACCATATATTTT
CASSLDFTGNTIYF
>TRBJ2-5|TRBV13|TRBD2|once
TGTGCCAGCAGCTTAGGAACTAGCGGGGGGAGTGAGACCCAGTACTTC
CASSLGTSGGSETQYF
>TRBJ2-5|TRBV7-2|TRBD1|once
TGTGCCAGCAGCTTAGCCGCGGGACAGGGGAAAGAGACCCAGTACTTC
CASSLAAGQGKETQYF
>TRBJ2-1|TRBV7-2|TRBD1|-
TGTGCCAGCACCAGACAGGGACCAAGCTCCTACAATGAGCAGTTCTTC
CASTRQGPSSYNEQFF
>TRBJ1-1|TRBV18|-|-
TGTGCCAGCTCAGAGGCTACGAACACTGAAGCTTTCTTT
CASSEATNTEAFF
>TRBJ2-2|TRBV6-5|TRBD2|-
TGTGCCAGCAGCCAGGGACTAGCGGGAGCCGGGGAGCTGTTTTTT
CASSQGLAGAGELFF
>TRBJ1-5|TRBV4-2|-|-
TGTGCCAGCAGCCAGGACAGTCCAGGGCCCCAGCATTTT
CASSQDSPGPQHF
>TRBJ2-3|TRBV28|TRBD2|-
TGTGCCAGCGCTTCTAGCGGTAGCACAGATACGCAGTATTTT
CASASSGSTDTQYF
>TRBJ1-6|TRBV7-2|TRBD1|-
TGTGCCAGCAGCTCGGACAGGCTATCACCCCTCCACTTT
CASSSDRLSPLHF
>TRBJ2-1|TRBV6-4|-|-
TGTGCCAGCAGTGACATGGCTAGCCGGGGCAATGAGCAGTTCTTC
CASSDMASRGNEQFF
>TRBJ1-5|TRBV7-9|TRBD1|few
TGTGCCAGCGGTAACAGGGGGGAAGGGCCCCAGCATTTT
CASGNRGEGPQHF
>TRBJ2-7|TRBV5-1|-|few
TGCGCCAGCAAGTACCAGGGAAACTACGAGCAGTACTTC
CASKYQGNYEQYF
>TRBJ2-5|TRBV29-1|-|-
TGCAGCGTGACGGGACAATGGTCAGAGACCCAGTACTTC
CSVTGQWSETQYF
>TRBJ1-2|TRBV4-2|TRBD1|-
TGTGCCAGCAGCCAAGAGGCAGGGGGGCGCGGCTACACCTTC
CASSQEAGGRGYTF
>TRBJ2-7|TRBV19|TRBD1|few
TGTGCCAGTAGGACCGGGACAGGGGACTACGAGCAGTACTTC
CASRTGTGDYEQYF
>TRBJ1-1|TRBV5-8|-|-
TGTGCCAGCAGCTTGCGGCGGGAGGCGAACACTGAAGCTTTCTTT
CASSLRREANTEAFF
>TRBJ2-3|TRBV9|TRBD2|once
TGTGCCAGCAGCGTAGAGCGGGGGGCCTACACAGATACGCAGTATTTT
CASSVERGAYTDTQYF
>TRBJ1-3|TRBV7-2|TRBD1|-
TGTGCCAGCAGCCCTACAGGGGGCAATGGAAACACCATATATTTT
CASSPTGGNGNTIYF
>TRBJ2-2|TRBV4-2|TRBD1|-
TGTGCCAGCAGCCAGGACGGACAGGGCGACACCGGGGAGCTGTTTTTT
CASSQDGQGDTGELFF
>TRBJ2-5|TRBV6-5|TRBD2|-
TGTGCCAGCAGTTTACTAGCGGGAGGGCAGACCCAGTACTTC
CASSLLAGGQTQYF
>TRBJ1-6|TRBV10-3|TRBD1|few
TGTGCCATCAGTGAGGCCGGGACAGACAATAATTCACCCCTCCACTTT
CAISEAGTDNNSPLHF
>TRBJ1-1|TRBV19|-|few
TGTGCCAGTACCCTCCCGGGGAGGGGGGGCATCTCTGAAGCTTTCTTT
CASTLPGRGGISEAFF
>TRBJ1-2|TRBV14|-|-
TGTGCCAGCAGCCAAGCCGGGGGCGCAACAGAAGGCTACACCTTC
CASSQAGGATEGYTF
>TRBJ2-1|TRBV2|-|-
TGTGCCAGCAGTGTCCGAGGGGTCACTTACAATGAGCAGTTCTTC
CASSVRGVTYNEQFF
>TRBJ1-5|TRBV5-1|TRBD1|few
TGCGCCAGCAGCTTGGGGACAGGGCTAAATCAGCCCCAGCATTTT
CASSLGTGLNQPQHF
>TRBJ2-7|TRBV7-6|TRBD1|-
TGTGCCAGCAGCCCCCAGGGGGAAGGGGTATACGAGCAGTACTTC
CASSPQGEGVYEQYF
>TRBJ1-2|TRBV27|-|few
TGTGCCAGCAGTTTAGGTGGACGGGGCTATGGCTACACCTTC
CASSLGGRGYGYTF
>TRBJ2-6|TRBV12-2|-|once
TGTGCAAGTCGCTCCAGGGTCGTCCGGGACAGGGAACGGCCGGGCTCTGGGGCCAACGTCCTGACTTTC
CASRSRVVRDRERPGSGANVLTF
>TRBJ1-1|TRBV18|-|-
TGTGCCAGCTCACCCGCTCCGGGGGGGCCCTTGAACACTGAAGCTTTCTTT
CASSPAPGGPLNTEAFF
>TRBJ1-5|TRBV5-1|-|-
TGCGCCAGCAGCTTGGGGGGAAACAATCAGCCCCAGCATTTT
CASSLGGNNQPQHF
>TRBJ1-5|TRBV28|-|-
TGTGCCAGCAGTCCCACGGATCGGCCCCAGCATTTT
CASSPTDRPQHF
>TRBJ2-5|TRBV7-2|TRBD2|-
TGTGCCAGCAGCTTCCAATCCAGCGGGGGTAAGGAGACCCAGTACTTC
CASSFQSSGGKETQYF
>TRBJ1-5|TRBV2|-|few
TGTGCCAGCAGTGTAGGCGGGAATAGCAATCAGCCCCAGCATTTT
CASSVGGNSNQPQHF
>TRBJ1-5|TRBV4-2|-|-
TGTGCCAGCAGCCAAGATGGACCGGCGGGTCAGCCCCAGCATTTT
CASSQDGPAGQPQHF
>TRBJ2-3|TRBV5-5|TRBD2|once
TGTGCCAGCAGGATAGCGGGAGTGCCAGATACGCAGTATTTT
CASRIAGVPDTQYF
>TRBJ2-7|TRBV7-9|TRBD2|-
TGTGCCAGCAGCTTATCGGGACTAGCAACCGAGCAGTACTTC
CASSLSGLATEQYF
>TRBJ2-2|TRBV27|TRBD1|-
TGTGCCAGCAGTCGACAGGGGGGAGGGGCCGGGGAGCTGTTTTTT
CASSRQGGGAGELFF
>TRBJ1-5|TRBV4-1|-|-
TGCGCCAGCAGCTGGAACGCGGGGACGGATAGCAATCAGCCCCAGCATTTT
CASSWNAGTDSNQPQHF